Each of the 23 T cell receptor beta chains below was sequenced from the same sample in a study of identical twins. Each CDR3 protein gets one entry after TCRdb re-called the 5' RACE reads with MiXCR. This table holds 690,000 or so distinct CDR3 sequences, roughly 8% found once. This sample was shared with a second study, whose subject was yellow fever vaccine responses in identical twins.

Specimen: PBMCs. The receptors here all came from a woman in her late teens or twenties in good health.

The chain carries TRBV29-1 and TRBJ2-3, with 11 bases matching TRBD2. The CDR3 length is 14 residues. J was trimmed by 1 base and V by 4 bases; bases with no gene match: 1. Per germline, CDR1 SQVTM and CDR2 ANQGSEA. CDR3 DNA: TGCAGCGTTGTACTAGCGGGGGGCACAGATACGCAGTATTTT. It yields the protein CSVVLAGGTDTQYF.

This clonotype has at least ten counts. In DNA form, the CDR3 reads TGTGCCACCAGCAGAGATCGATCAGGGACTACATATTTCTTC. The encoded protein is CATSRDRSGTTYFF. The chain carries TRBV15 and TRBJ2-1; 7 positions agree with TRBD2. The CDR3 has 14 amino acids. Trimming at V came to 0 bases and at J to 16 bases, leaving 12 bases not matched to a gene. Germline V CDR1 and CDR2: LNHNV, YYDKDF (reference sequence). Filled out from reference TRBV15 and TRBJ2-1, the complete variable domain reads DAMVIQNPRYQVTQFGKPVTLSCSQTLNHNVMYWYQQKSSQAPKLLFHYYDKDFNNEADTPDNFQSRRPNTSFCFLDIRSPGLGDTAMYLCATSRDRSGTTYFFGPGTRLTVL.

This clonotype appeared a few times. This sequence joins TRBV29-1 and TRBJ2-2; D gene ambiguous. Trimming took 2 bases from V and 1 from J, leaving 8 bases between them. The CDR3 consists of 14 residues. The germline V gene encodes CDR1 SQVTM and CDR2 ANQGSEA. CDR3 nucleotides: TGCAGCGTTGAATGGGCTAAGAACACCGGGGAGCTGTTTTTT. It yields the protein CSVEWAKNTGELFF.

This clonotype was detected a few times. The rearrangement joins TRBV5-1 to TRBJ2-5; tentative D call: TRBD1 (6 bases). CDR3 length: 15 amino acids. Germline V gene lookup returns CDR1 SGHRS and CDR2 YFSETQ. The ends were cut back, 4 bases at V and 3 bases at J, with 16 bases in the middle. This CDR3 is CASSPHADREETQYF. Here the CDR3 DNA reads TGCGCCAGCAGCCCCCATGCGGACAGAGAAGAGACCCAGTACTTC.

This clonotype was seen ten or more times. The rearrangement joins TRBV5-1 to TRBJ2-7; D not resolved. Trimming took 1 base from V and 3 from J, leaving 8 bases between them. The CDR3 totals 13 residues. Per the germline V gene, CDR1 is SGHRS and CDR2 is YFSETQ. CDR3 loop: CASSLRSGYEQYF. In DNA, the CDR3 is TGCGCCAGCAGCTTGAGGTCAGGCTACGAGCAGTACTTC.

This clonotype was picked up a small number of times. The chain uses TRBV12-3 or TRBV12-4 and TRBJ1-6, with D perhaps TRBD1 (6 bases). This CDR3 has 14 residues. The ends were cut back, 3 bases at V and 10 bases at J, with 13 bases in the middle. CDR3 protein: CASSFGQGSSPLHF. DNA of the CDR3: TGTGCCAGCAGTTTCGGGCAGGGGAGCTCACCCCTCCACTTT.

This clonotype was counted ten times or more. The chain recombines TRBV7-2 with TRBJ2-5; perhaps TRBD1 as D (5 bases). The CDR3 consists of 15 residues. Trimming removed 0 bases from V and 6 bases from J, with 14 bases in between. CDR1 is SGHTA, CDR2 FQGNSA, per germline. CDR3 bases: TGTGCCAGCAGCTTAGCGATGGCAGGGCTCAAGACCCAGTACTTC. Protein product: CASSLAMAGLKTQYF.

The CDR3 loop reads CASSPRLVDTQYF. The CDR3 DNA sequence: TGCGCCAGCAGCCCTCGGCTGGTCGATACGCAGTATTTT. The V gene is TRBV4-3, the J gene TRBJ2-3; D not certain. Germline V gene lookup returns CDR1 LGHNA and CDR2 YSLEER. The V gene lost 4 bases and the J gene lost 6 bases, with 11 bases spanning the gap. There are 13 residues in the CDR3.

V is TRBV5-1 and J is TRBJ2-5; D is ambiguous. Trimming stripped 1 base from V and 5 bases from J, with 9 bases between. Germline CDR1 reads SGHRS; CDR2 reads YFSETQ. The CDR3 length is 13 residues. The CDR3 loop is CASSLNGAETQYF. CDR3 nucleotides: TGCGCCAGCAGCTTGAACGGCGCCGAGACCCAGTACTTC.

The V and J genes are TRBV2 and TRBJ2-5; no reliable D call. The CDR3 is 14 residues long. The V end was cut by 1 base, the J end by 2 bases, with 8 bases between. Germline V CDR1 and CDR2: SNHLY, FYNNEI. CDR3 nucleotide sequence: TGTGCCAGCAGTGAAGGACTCCAACAAGAGACCCAGTACTTC. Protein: CASSEGLQQETQYF.

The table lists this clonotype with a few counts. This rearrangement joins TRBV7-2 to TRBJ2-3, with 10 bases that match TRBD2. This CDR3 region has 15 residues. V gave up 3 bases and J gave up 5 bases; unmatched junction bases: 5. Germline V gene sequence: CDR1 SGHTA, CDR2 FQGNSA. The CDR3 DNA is TGTGCCAGCAGCTTTAGCGGGAGGATACTAGATACGCAGTATTTT. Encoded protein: CASSFSGRILDTQYF.

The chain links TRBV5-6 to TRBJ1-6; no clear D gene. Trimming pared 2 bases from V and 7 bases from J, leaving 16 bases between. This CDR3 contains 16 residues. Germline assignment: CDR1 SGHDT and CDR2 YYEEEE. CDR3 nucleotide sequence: TGTGCCAGCAGCTTCGATCCTGGACGTAGAAATTCACCCCTCCACTTT. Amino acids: CASSFDPGRRNSPLHF.

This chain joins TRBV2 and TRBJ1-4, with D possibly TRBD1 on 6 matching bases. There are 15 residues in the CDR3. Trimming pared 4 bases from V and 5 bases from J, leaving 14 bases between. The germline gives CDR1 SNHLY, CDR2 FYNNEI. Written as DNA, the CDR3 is TGTGCCAGCAGTGTCCAACAGGGACTAAATGAAAAACTGTTTTTT. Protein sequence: CASSVQQGLNEKLFF.

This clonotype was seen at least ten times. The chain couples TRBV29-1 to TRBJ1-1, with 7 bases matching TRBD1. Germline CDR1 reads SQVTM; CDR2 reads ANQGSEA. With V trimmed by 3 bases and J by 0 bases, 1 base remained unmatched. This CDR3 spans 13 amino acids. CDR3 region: CSVDRGVNTEAFF. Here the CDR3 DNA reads TGCAGCGTTGACAGGGGGGTGAACACTGAAGCTTTCTTT.

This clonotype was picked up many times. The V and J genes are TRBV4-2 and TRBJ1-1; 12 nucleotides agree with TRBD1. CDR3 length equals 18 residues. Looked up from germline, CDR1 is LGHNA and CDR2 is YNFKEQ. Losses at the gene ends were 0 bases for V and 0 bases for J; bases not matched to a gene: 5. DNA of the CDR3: TGTGCCAGCAGCCAAGATAGCGGGACAGGGGGCATGAACACTGAAGCTTTCTTT. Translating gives CASSQDSGTGGMNTEAFF.

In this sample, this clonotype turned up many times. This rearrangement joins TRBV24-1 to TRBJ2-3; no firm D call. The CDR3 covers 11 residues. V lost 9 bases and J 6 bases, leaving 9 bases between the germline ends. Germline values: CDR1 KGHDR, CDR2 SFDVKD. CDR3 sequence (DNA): TGTGCCACCCGTCAAGGGGATACGCAGTATTTT. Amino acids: CATRQGDTQYF.

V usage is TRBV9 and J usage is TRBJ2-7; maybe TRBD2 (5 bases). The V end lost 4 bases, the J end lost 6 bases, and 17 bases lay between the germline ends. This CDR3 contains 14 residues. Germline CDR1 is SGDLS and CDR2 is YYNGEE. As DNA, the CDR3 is TGTGCCAGCAGCTACTCATCTACAGCGGTCGAGCAGTACTTC. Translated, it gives CASSYSSTAVEQYF.

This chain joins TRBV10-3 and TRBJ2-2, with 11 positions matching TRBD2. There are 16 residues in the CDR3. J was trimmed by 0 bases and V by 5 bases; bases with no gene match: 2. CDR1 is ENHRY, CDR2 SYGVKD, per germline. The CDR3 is CAISLAGGPNTGELFF. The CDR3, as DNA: TGTGCCATCAGTCTAGCGGGGGGCCCGAACACCGGGGAGCTGTTTTTT.

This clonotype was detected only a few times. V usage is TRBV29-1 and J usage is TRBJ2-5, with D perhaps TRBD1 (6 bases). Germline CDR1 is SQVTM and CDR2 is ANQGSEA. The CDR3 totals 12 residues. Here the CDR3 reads CSAGQTKETQYF. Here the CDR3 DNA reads TGCAGTGCTGGACAGACAAAAGAGACCCAGTACTTC.

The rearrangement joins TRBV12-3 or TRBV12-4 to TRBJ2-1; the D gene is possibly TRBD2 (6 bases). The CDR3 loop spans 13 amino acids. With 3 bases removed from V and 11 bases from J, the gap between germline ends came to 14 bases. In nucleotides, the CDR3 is TGTGCCAGCAGTTTTGGGACGGAGGGCCAGCAGTTCTTC. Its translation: CASSFGTEGQQFF.

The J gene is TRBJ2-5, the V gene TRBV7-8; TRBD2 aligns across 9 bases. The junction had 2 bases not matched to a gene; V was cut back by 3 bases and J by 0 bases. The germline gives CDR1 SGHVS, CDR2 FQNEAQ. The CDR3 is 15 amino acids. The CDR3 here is CASSLSGRNQETQYF. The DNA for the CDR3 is TGTGCCAGCAGCTTGAGCGGGAGGAACCAAGAGACCCAGTACTTC.

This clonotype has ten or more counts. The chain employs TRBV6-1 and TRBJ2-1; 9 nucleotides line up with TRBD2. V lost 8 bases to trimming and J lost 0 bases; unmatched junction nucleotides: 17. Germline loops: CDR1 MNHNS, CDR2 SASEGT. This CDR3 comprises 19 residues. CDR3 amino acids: CASSRGAGGLASSYNEQFF. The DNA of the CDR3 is TGTGCCAGCTCGCGTGGAGCGGGAGGTCTAGCGAGCTCCTACAATGAGCAGTTCTTC.

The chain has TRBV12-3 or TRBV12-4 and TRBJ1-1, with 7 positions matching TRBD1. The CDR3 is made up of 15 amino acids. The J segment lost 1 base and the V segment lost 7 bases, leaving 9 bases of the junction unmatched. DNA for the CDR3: TGTGCCAGCACAATAACAGGGGTCGGGAACACTGAAGCTTTCTTT. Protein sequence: CASTITGVGNTEAFF.